The TCR beta chain described here comes from a study of cytomegalovirus exposure and HLA in healthy donors. Overall study results and limits: Highly shared sequence variants in one cluster were likely a sequencing artifact.

On this clone itself: The antigen is unknown.

Germline CDR1 reads MNHEY; CDR2 reads SMNVEV (reference sequence). V shed 3 bases and J 3 bases; nucleotides not matched to a gene: 8. The CDR3 sequence is 15 residues long. Primers: 60 Vbeta forward and 13 Jbeta reverse. Original processing methods: About 10 million shared chains were among 80 million or so unique TCR beta chains counted in a later analysis. Produced via immunoSEQ multiplex PCR; TCRdb's table is partial and in-frame only. The V and J calls and clone size are taken from that table; D and trimming were inferred from the DNA. The table lists 150,000 to 200,000 clones, 70% to 90% of them singletons, with approximately 2% in the top ten.

The TCR sequence derives from a woman aged 18-29 years in good health and CMV-seronegative. The genes are TRBV27 and TRBJ2-7; 7 bases fit TRBD2. The source material was PBMCs. The CDR3 here is CASSFSGGSDYEQYF. In DNA form, the CDR3 reads TGTGCCAGCAGTTTTTCAGGCGGGAGCGACTACGAGCAGTACTTC.